This T cell receptor (beta chain) is drawn from a study of T cell responses to AZD1222 COVID-19 vaccine. Study-wide points: Without day 14 samples, only post-peak T cell repertoires were studied. Targets within unmutated variant regions were reportedly found for nearly half of spike-specific TCRs.

This clone was observed a single time. Its target is unknown. This CDR3 spans 15 amino acids. The V gene lost 1 base and the J gene lost 3 bases, with 11 bases spanning the gap. CDR1 is KGHSH and CDR2 is LQKENI in the germline V gene. This table comes from immunoSEQ multiplex PCR, and its TCRdb copy is limited to in-frame clones, with some not included. Of some 150,000 clones in the sample, about 90% are singletons; the top ten hold about 5%. The sample here was peripheral blood, taken on day 0 of AZD1222 vaccination. The source of this sequence is an adult in good health. The V gene is TRBV18, the J gene TRBJ2-3; D not resolved. The CDR3 spells CASSPQDHLTDTQYF. The CDR3 DNA follows: TGTGCCAGCTCACCACAAGACCATTTGACAGATACGCAGTATTTT.